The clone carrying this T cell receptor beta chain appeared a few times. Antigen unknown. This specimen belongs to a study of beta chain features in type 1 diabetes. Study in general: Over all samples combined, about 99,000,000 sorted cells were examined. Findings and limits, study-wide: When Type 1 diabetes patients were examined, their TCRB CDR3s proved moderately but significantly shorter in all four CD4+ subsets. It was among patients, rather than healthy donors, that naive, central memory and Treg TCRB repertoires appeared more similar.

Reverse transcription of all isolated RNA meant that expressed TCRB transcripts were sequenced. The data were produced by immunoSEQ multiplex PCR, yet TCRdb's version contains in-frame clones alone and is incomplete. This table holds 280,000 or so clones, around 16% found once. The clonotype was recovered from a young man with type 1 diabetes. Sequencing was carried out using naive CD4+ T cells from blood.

CDR3 DNA sequence: TGTGCCAGCAGCTTAGTTGGGGCGCACAACTATGGCTACACCTTC. Translating gives CASSLVGAHNYGYTF. J is TRBJ1-2 and V is TRBV7-8; a possible D gene is TRBD1 (5 bases). The CDR3 contains 15 residues. Trimming cost V 1 base and J 2 bases, with 11 bases left between them. Germline CDR1 is SGHVS and CDR2 is FQNEAQ.